The next 32 T cell receptor beta chains were all read from a single sample in a study of T-cell reconstitution after alpha-beta-depleted transplantation in children. Construction of the TCRbeta library involved unique molecular identifiers. MiXCR, run by TCRdb on the PCR reads, gives a single entry per CDR3 protein. The sample lists about 240,000 distinct CDR3 sequences; around 25% were seen once. This specimen consisted of PBMCs, obtained before TCRalphabeta/CD19-depleted stem cell transplant. The receptors originated from a girl aged 2-15 years with Fanconi anemia, due to receive a stem cell transplant.

This clonotype was seen at least ten times. The rearrangement joins TRBV29-1 to TRBJ1-1; 7 nucleotides match TRBD1. This CDR3 comprises 15 residues. Germline V gene lookup returns CDR1 SQVTM and CDR2 ANQGSEA. The trim removed 0 bases at V and 0 bases at J, leaving 4 bases unmatched. This CDR3 reads CSVEDGTALNTEAFF. CDR3 DNA: TGCAGCGTTGAAGATGGGACAGCTCTGAACACTGAAGCTTTCTTT.

This clonotype was seen many times. The V and J genes are TRBV4-2 and TRBJ1-4; D ambiguous. Germline-derived CDR1 and CDR2 are LGHNA and YNFKEQ. The CDR3 runs 12 residues. Trimming removed 0 bases from V and 10 bases from J, with 6 bases in between. CDR3 bases: TGTGCCAGCAGCCAAGATACCACAAAACTGTTTTTT. Translation gives CASSQDTTKLFF.

This clonotype appeared many times. The rearrangement uses TRBV20-1 and TRBJ2-7, with TRBD2 matching 10 bases. In germline, CDR1 is DFQATT, CDR2 SNEGSKA (reference sequence). This CDR3 comprises 13 residues. The V and J ends lost 3 bases and 3 bases, in that order; junction bases with no gene match: 2. CDR3 nucleotides: TGCAGTGCTAGCAGGACTAGCGGCTACGAGCAGTACTTC. Encoded protein: CSASRTSGYEQYF.

This clonotype was seen repeatedly, ten times or more. This sequence joins TRBV20-1 and TRBJ2-7, with D possibly matching TRBD2 (6 bases). Germline CDR1 and CDR2: DFQATT and SNEGSKA (reference sequence). The germline V and J ends were trimmed by 3 bases and 6 bases, with 9 bases remaining between them. The CDR3 spans 11 residues. CDR3 region: CSASVGGEQYF. Written as DNA, the CDR3 is TGCAGTGCTAGTGTGGGAGGCGAGCAGTACTTC.

This rearrangement joins TRBV29-1 to TRBJ2-3; tentatively, D is TRBD1 (6 bases). The germline V gene has CDR1 SQVTM and CDR2 ANQGSEA. The germline V and J ends were trimmed by 7 bases and 5 bases, with 13 bases remaining between them. CDR3 size: 12 residues. CDR3 sequence (DNA): TGCAGCGGGGGGCAGGGGAGAGATACGCAGTATTTT. It encodes CSGGQGRDTQYF.

This clonotype was detected many times. V is TRBV20-1 and J is TRBJ2-1; possibly TRBD1 for D (6 bases). Germline CDR1 DFQATT, CDR2 SNEGSKA (reference sequence). CDR3 length equals 11 residues. Trimming pared 5 bases from V and 7 bases from J, leaving 9 bases between. CDR3 residues: CSADRINEQFF. CDR3 nucleotides: TGCAGTGCTGACAGGATTAATGAGCAGTTCTTC.

J is TRBJ2-7 and V is TRBV20-1, with 11 bases aligning to TRBD2. There are 18 residues in the CDR3. The germline CDR1 and CDR2 sequences are DFQATT and SNEGSKA (reference sequence). Trimming removed 1 base from V and 3 bases from J; junction bases left unmatched: 14. CDR3 DNA: TGCAGTGCTAGAGCCAACAAAGAGGGACTAGCGGCACTCTACGAGCAGTACTTC. Translation: CSARANKEGLAALYEQYF.

The V gene is TRBV28, the J gene TRBJ2-5, with D tentatively TRBD1 (5 bases). Germline V gives CDR1 MDHEN, CDR2 SYDVKM. V dropped 7 bases and J dropped 3 bases, with 15 bases sitting between them. The CDR3 covers 14 residues. The CDR3 region has the DNA TGTGCCAGCAAAGAGTTTGGCAGGGAAGAGACCCAGTACTTC. Amino acids: CASKEFGREETQYF. Together with reference TRBV28 and TRBJ2-5, the CDR3 gives the full variable domain: DVKVTQSSRYLVKRTGEKVFLECVQDMDHENMFWYRQDPGLGLRLIYFSYDVKMKEKGDIPEGYSVSREKKERFSLILESASTNQTSMYLCASKEFGREETQYFGPGTRLLVL.

J is TRBJ2-1 and V is TRBV10-3; TRBD2 matches 11 bases. The germline CDR1 and CDR2 sequences are ENHRY and SYGVKD. The CDR3 sequence is 17 residues long. The V gene end was trimmed by 2 bases and the J gene end by 5 bases; junction bases not matched to a gene: 8. This chain's CDR3 is CAISEPLAGGPDNEQFF. The CDR3 DNA is TGTGCCATCAGTGAGCCCTTAGCGGGGGGGCCAGACAATGAGCAGTTCTTC.

The rearrangement links TRBV13 to TRBJ2-2; weak D call: TRBD2 (7 bases). Trimming left V 2 bases short and J 4 bases short, with 17 bases between. The germline CDR1 and CDR2 sequences are PRHDT and FYEKMQ (reference sequence). This CDR3 is built from 17 residues. The CDR3 bases are TGTGCCAGCAGCTTACAGGGGTCAGCGGGACGCACCGGGGAGCTGTTTTTT. It encodes CASSLQGSAGRTGELFF.

The chain has TRBV20-1 and TRBJ2-2; TRBD2 aligns across 9 bases. CDR1 is DFQATT and CDR2 is SNEGSKA in the germline V gene (reference sequence). Trimming at V came to 3 bases and at J to 9 bases, leaving 17 bases not matched to a gene. The CDR3 is 17 residues long. The CDR3 here is CSASGLAGARGSRELFF. Written as DNA, the CDR3 is TGCAGTGCTAGTGGGTTAGCGGGGGCCCGGGGCTCCCGGGAGCTGTTTTTT.

A few counts support this clonotype. The chain recombines TRBV29-1 with TRBJ2-7, with TRBD2 matching 9 bases. J was trimmed by 4 bases and V by 4 bases; bases with no gene match: 8. This CDR3 region has 14 residues. The germline CDR1 and CDR2 sequences are SQVTM and ANQGSEA. In DNA, the CDR3 is TGCAGCGTTGTAGGCGGGAGGGAGGCTTACGAGCAGTACTTC. Translation: CSVVGGREAYEQYF.

The chain employs TRBV3-1 and TRBJ2-1; TRBD2 matches 7 bases. Germline V gene lookup returns CDR1 LGHDT and CDR2 YNNKEL (reference sequence). With 4 bases clipped from V and 7 bases from J, the junction kept 16 bases outside the gene matches. CDR3 length equals 17 residues. CDR3 amino acids: CASSPRNMAGVGNEQFF. CDR3 coding DNA: TGTGCCAGCAGCCCTCGTAATATGGCGGGGGTGGGGAATGAGCAGTTCTTC.

The J gene is TRBJ2-1, the V gene TRBV28, with 8 bases lining up with TRBD1. V lost 6 bases and J lost 6; bases outside the gene matches: 7. The CDR3 length is 14 residues. Germline V gene sequence: CDR1 MDHEN, CDR2 SYDVKM. DNA of the CDR3: TGTGCCAGCAGACCGGACAGGGTAGTCAATGAGCAGTTCTTC. This sequence encodes CASRPDRVVNEQFF.

V gene TRBV9 combines with J gene TRBJ1-1, with D unclear. In germline, CDR1 is SGDLS, CDR2 YYNGEE. V was trimmed by 4 bases and J by 1 base, leaving 23 bases between them. The CDR3 spans 18 residues. The CDR3 DNA reads as TGTGCCAGCAGCCTCCTCGCCGGATCGGGCCCCAAGAACACTGAAGCTTTCTTT. Translated: CASSLLAGSGPKNTEAFF.

V and J are TRBV18 and TRBJ2-7, with 8 bases that match TRBD1. The length of the CDR3 is 15 residues. Germline V gene sequence: CDR1 KGHSH, CDR2 LQKENI. The J segment lost 2 bases and the V segment lost 5 bases, leaving 8 bases of the junction unmatched. The CDR3 protein is CASSSGQGSTYEQYF. The CDR3 DNA reads TGTGCCAGCTCATCCGGACAGGGCTCCACCTACGAGCAGTACTTC.

V gene TRBV29-1 combines with J gene TRBJ2-7, with 9 bases matching TRBD1. The CDR3 contains 14 residues. V gave up 4 bases and J gave up 1 base; unmatched junction bases: 5. Germline loops: CDR1 SQVTM, CDR2 ANQGSEA. The CDR3 is CSVVGQGHSYEQYF. The CDR3 DNA reads as TGCAGCGTTGTGGGACAGGGACATTCCTACGAGCAGTACTTC.

There are many counts of this clonotype. CDR3 nucleotide sequence: TGTGCCACCGAGTCAGCTAACTATGGCTACACCTTC. It encodes CATESANYGYTF. This chain joins TRBV28 and TRBJ1-2; no clear D. The V end lost 10 bases, the J end lost 0 bases, and 9 bases lay between the germline ends. Germline assignment: CDR1 MDHEN and CDR2 SYDVKM. CDR3 size: 12 residues.

CDR3 loop: CASERRENSPLHF. The CDR3 coding sequence is TGTGCCAGCGAAAGGAGGGAAAATTCACCCCTCCACTTT. The J gene is TRBJ1-6, the V gene TRBV6-1; D is unclear. The CDR3 is 13 amino acids. CDR1 and CDR2 (germline): MNHNS, SASEGT. Trimming cost V 8 bases and J 7 bases, with 12 bases left between them.

This chain links TRBV29-1 with TRBJ2-1; D perhaps matches TRBD1 (6 bases). Per germline, CDR1 SQVTM and CDR2 ANQGSEA. The CDR3 is 15 residues long. V lost 4 bases to trimming and J lost 4 bases, with 17 bases between them. CDR3 loop: CSVGSLGTQYNEQFF. The CDR3 nucleotides read TGCAGCGTTGGATCCCTCGGGACACAGTACAATGAGCAGTTCTTC.

This clonotype was observed a handful of times. J is TRBJ2-2 and V is TRBV20-1; D is uncertain. V lost 7 bases to trimming and J lost 2 bases, with 8 bases between them. In germline, CDR1 is DFQATT, CDR2 SNEGSKA (reference sequence). The length of the CDR3 is 12 residues. The DNA of the CDR3 is TGCAGTGGAGGAGAAAACACCGGGGAGCTGTTTTTT. Protein: CSGGENTGELFF.

This clonotype appeared many times. This CDR3 is CSAGGPTEGNEQFF. The CDR3 DNA sequence: TGCAGTGCTGGGGGTCCCACCGAGGGCAATGAGCAGTTCTTC. The chain employs TRBV20-1 and TRBJ2-1; D may correspond to TRBD1 or TRBD2 (5 bases each). CDR1 is DFQATT and CDR2 is SNEGSKA in the germline V gene (reference sequence). Trimming removed 5 bases from V and 6 bases from J, with 17 bases in between. The CDR3 extends over 14 amino acids.

The sample holds a few counts of this clonotype. The gene calls are TRBV29-1 and TRBJ2-7; 8 nucleotides align to TRBD1. Germline-derived CDR1 and CDR2 are SQVTM and ANQGSEA. The CDR3 length is 14 residues. The J segment lost 3 bases and the V segment lost 6 bases, leaving 10 bases of the junction unmatched. The CDR3 sequence: CSVPSGTGLYEQYF. In DNA, the CDR3 is TGCAGCGTCCCCTCCGGGACAGGTCTCTACGAGCAGTACTTC.

There are a few counts of this clonotype. The chain links TRBV7-3 to TRBJ2-1; 12 bases line up with TRBD2. Trimming removed 3 bases from V and 3 bases from J; junction bases left unmatched: 6. The CDR3 is 17 amino acids. CDR1 is SGHTA, CDR2 FQGTGA, per germline. The CDR3: CASSFPRTSGNYNEQFF. CDR3 coding DNA: TGTGCCAGCAGCTTCCCCCGGACTAGCGGGAACTACAATGAGCAGTTCTTC.

This clonotype was detected only a few times. V and J are TRBV7-9 and TRBJ1-2; D is possibly TRBD1 (6 bases). Germline CDR1 is SEHNR and CDR2 is FQNEAQ (reference sequence). This CDR3 contains 14 residues. With 5 bases removed from V and 2 bases from J, the gap between germline ends came to 12 bases. CDR3 in amino acids: CASSDTGTNYGYTF. The CDR3 nucleotides read TGTGCCAGCAGCGATACAGGGACCAACTATGGCTACACCTTC.

This clonotype was picked up a small number of times. The chain combines TRBV25-1 with TRBJ2-7; 9 bases are shared with TRBD1. Per the germline V gene, CDR1 is MGHDK and CDR2 is SYGVNS. The ends lost 3 bases at V and 3 bases at J; junction bases unmatched: 15. The CDR3 is 18 residues long. The CDR3 region has the DNA TGTGCCAGCAGTGATTCCGGGACAGGGACCCATAGTTTCTACGAGCAGTACTTC. This gives the protein CASSDSGTGTHSFYEQYF.

V usage is TRBV20-1 and J usage is TRBJ2-5; D remains unclear. Germline CDR1 is DFQATT and CDR2 is SNEGSKA (reference sequence). Trimming left V 4 bases short and J 5 bases short, with 14 bases between. The CDR3 is 13 residues long. The CDR3 region has the DNA TGCAGTGCTACCGGCATAATACGGGAGACCCAGTACTTC. Protein product: CSATGIIRETQYF.

This clonotype was seen ten or more times. V and J are TRBV7-3 and TRBJ2-7; TRBD2 matches 7 bases. The CDR3 is 15 residues long. The germline gives CDR1 SGHTA, CDR2 FQGTGA. Trimming took 1 base from V and 6 from J; bases not matched to a gene: 9. CDR3 nucleotide sequence: TGTGCCAGCAGCTTAATGGGTGGGAGGGCCGGCGAGCAGTACTTC. As protein: CASSLMGGRAGEQYF.

Here the CDR3 DNA reads TGCAGTGCTGCCTGGGACAGGGTGGGTTCACCCCTCCACTTT. It specifies CSAAWDRVGSPLHF. The V and J genes are TRBV20-1 and TRBJ1-6; 9 nucleotides align to TRBD1. CDR1 DFQATT and CDR2 SNEGSKA come from the germline V gene (reference sequence). V dropped 5 bases and J dropped 9; count of bases not matched to a gene: 8. The CDR3 consists of 14 residues.

The table lists this clonotype with a few counts. This chain uses TRBV9 with TRBJ2-1, with TRBD1 matching 9 bases. J lost 3 bases, V lost 2 bases, and 15 bases had no gene match. CDR1 and CDR2 from the germline V gene are SGDLS and YYNGEE. The CDR3 extends over 19 amino acids. The CDR3 region has the DNA TGTGCCAGCAGCGTGGGGACAGGGCCACTTCTGGCCAACTACAATGAGCAGTTCTTC. Amino acids: CASSVGTGPLLANYNEQFF.

The table lists this clonotype with a few counts. This chain links TRBV12-3 or TRBV12-4 with TRBJ2-4, with D maybe TRBD2 (5 bases). The CDR3 is 15 amino acids. V lost 8 bases and J 1 base, leaving 15 bases between the germline ends. The CDR3 loop is CASGYSPGAKNIQYF. The CDR3 DNA reads as TGTGCCAGCGGTTATTCCCCGGGGGCCAAAAACATTCAGTACTTC.

This clonotype was picked up many times. V gene TRBV12-3 or TRBV12-4 combines with J gene TRBJ2-7, with TRBD1 matching 7 bases. Trimming cost V 2 bases and J 0 bases; bases outside gene matches: 1. The CDR3 has 14 amino acids. For the CDR3, the DNA is TGTGCCAGCAGTTTAACAGGGGCCTCCTACGAGCAGTACTTC. Encoded protein: CASSLTGASYEQYF.